These 8 T cell receptor beta chains share one sample of origin, sequenced in a study of T cell repertoires in cytomegalovirus infection. Each CDR3 protein gets one entry after TCRdb re-called the reads with MiXCR. The sample has about 680,000 distinct CDR3 sequences, approximately 24% seen once; the top ten hold 8%. The sequenced material came from CD8+ T cells from PBMCs. The receptors were gathered from a human donor in good health (CMV status not recorded). Some clones in this sample may be carry-over from other donors' samples.

The J gene is TRBJ1-2, the V gene TRBV15, with TRBD1 identical over 7 bases. Per the germline V gene, CDR1 is LNHNV and CDR2 is YYDKDF (reference sequence). V lost 1 base and J lost 3; bases outside the gene matches: 8. This CDR3 contains 16 residues. The CDR3 nucleotides read TGTGCCACCAGCAGAGGGGGCCTAGGGGGCGACTATGGCTACACCTTC. Translating gives CATSRGGLGGDYGYTF. Together with reference TRBV15 and TRBJ1-2, the CDR3 gives the full variable domain: DAMVIQNPRYQVTQFGKPVTLSCSQTLNHNVMYWYQQKSSQAPKLLFHYYDKDFNNEADTPDNFQSRRPNTSFCFLDIRSPGLGDTAMYLCATSRGGLGGDYGYTFGSGTRLTVV.

The chain employs TRBV11-2 and TRBJ2-2; 8 bases map to TRBD1. The germline V gene encodes CDR1 SGHAT and CDR2 FQNNGV. V lost 5 bases, J lost 0 bases, and 17 bases stayed unmatched. There are 20 residues in the CDR3. CDR3 in DNA: TGTGCCAGCAGCCCCGGACAGGGAATACCCAGGTTCGCGAACACCGGGGAGCTGTTTTTT. It is translated as CASSPGQGIPRFANTGELFF.

The J gene is TRBJ2-5, the V gene TRBV24-1, with D perhaps matching TRBD1 or TRBD2 (5 bases each). This CDR3 contains 13 residues. The V end was cut by 0 bases, the J end by 7 bases, with 8 bases between. CDR1 and CDR2 (germline): KGHDR, SFDVKD. CDR3 nucleotides: TGTGCCACCAGTGATTTGAGTGGGGGGACCCAGTACTTC. The encoded protein is CATSDLSGGTQYF.

This clonotype appeared a few times. The chain links TRBV6-2 or TRBV6-3 to TRBJ2-7; 9 positions agree with TRBD1. Germline CDR1 is MNHEY and CDR2 is SVGEGT. The CDR3 spans 15 residues. V trimming: 4 bases; J trimming: 0 bases; junction bases outside the gene matches: 4. The CDR3 DNA is TGTGCCAGCAGTTGGGACAGGGACTACTCCTACGAGCAGTACTTC. This translates into CASSWDRDYSYEQYF.

This clonotype has just one count. V usage is TRBV6-5 and J usage is TRBJ2-5; a weak D match, TRBD1 (5 bases). CDR3 length: 13 residues. Germline V gives CDR1 MNHEY, CDR2 SVGAGI. V was trimmed by 6 bases and J by 4 bases, leaving 12 bases between them. CDR3 sequence: CASRKGFGETQYF. CDR3 coding DNA: TGTGCCAGCAGGAAGGGGTTCGGAGAGACCCAGTACTTC.

There are a few counts of this clonotype. The rearrangement joins TRBV20-1 to TRBJ2-3; 8 bases agree with TRBD2. The CDR3 contains 14 residues. Germline assignment: CDR1 DFQATT and CDR2 SNEGSKA (reference sequence). J lost 6 bases, V lost 1 base, and 6 bases had no gene match. CDR3 sequence reads: CSARGSGEADTQYF. The CDR3 DNA reads as TGCAGTGCTAGAGGTAGCGGGGAGGCGGATACGCAGTATTTT.

The V and J genes are TRBV15 and TRBJ2-2, with a tentative D call TRBD1 (6 bases). Germline V gene lookup returns CDR1 LNHNV and CDR2 YYDKDF (reference sequence). This CDR3 is 16 amino acids long. V was clipped by 1 base and J by 6 bases, with 15 bases between them. The CDR3 sequence: CATSRGTGKGAGELFF. In nucleotides, the CDR3 is TGTGCCACCAGCAGAGGCACAGGGAAAGGTGCCGGGGAGCTGTTTTTT. The full variable domain, with the rest looked up from reference TRBV15 and TRBJ2-2, is DAMVIQNPRYQVTQFGKPVTLSCSQTLNHNVMYWYQQKSSQAPKLLFHYYDKDFNNEADTPDNFQSRRPNTSFCFLDIRSPGLGDTAMYLCATSRGTGKGAGELFFGEGSRLTVL.

This clonotype was counted a few times. V is TRBV20-1 and J is TRBJ2-2; D is unresolved. This CDR3 comprises 13 residues. From germline, CDR1 is DFQATT and CDR2 SNEGSKA (reference sequence). With 5 bases removed from V and 6 bases from J, the gap between germline ends came to 13 bases. CDR3 DNA: TGCAGTGCTCCTCCGTTGAATTCCGGGGAGCTGTTTTTT. This codes for CSAPPLNSGELFF.